Sequencing of this TCR beta chain was carried out in a study of T cells in Graves' hyperthyroidism and ophthalmopathy. Trimming pared 5 bases from V and 2 bases from J, leaving 21 bases between. The CDR3 totals 16 residues. Per the germline V gene, CDR1 is GTSNPN and CDR2 is SVGIG (reference sequence). Using RNA transcripts as the source, TCR beta CDR3 regions were amplified. A set of HTBI primers served as the primers for a first-round RT-PCR of the TCR CDR3. MiXCR was run by TCRdb on the multiplex PCR reads, yielding one entry per CDR3 protein. Of 250,000 to 350,000 distinct CDR3 sequences in the sample, about a sixth were seen once. This clonotype was seen a handful of times. The source of the PBMCs was 8.5 to 10 ml of fresh peripheral blood.

This sequence originates from an older woman with Graves' ophthalmopathy. Sequenced material: blood. The genes are TRBV30 and TRBJ1-2; perhaps TRBD1 as D (6 bases). The chain's CDR3 is CAWRRPGQWDNYGYTF. The DNA for the CDR3 is TGTGCCTGGCGGAGACCAGGACAGTGGGACAACTATGGCTACACCTTC.